In this sample, the clone carrying this T cell receptor (beta chain) turned up a few times. What it binds is not known. The data are from a study of blood T cells in healthy people across ages. Study outcomes and limitations: Unsorted PBMC material precluded a definitive naive versus antigen-experienced comparison. Any changes in expanded clonotypes were possibly confounded, as donor CMV status remained unknown. It was the long-lived donors that had more naive CD4+ cells and higher diversity than aged donors.

The CDR3 covers 13 residues. The V end was cut by 2 bases, the J end by 12 bases, with 15 bases between. A J-beta primer mix and a sample-barcoded 5' primer were used in a second PCR of about 7 to 12 cycles. Every sample returned 3 million or more CDR3-containing paired-end reads. MiXCR, run by TCRdb on the 5' RACE reads, gives a single entry per CDR3 protein. The sample holds about 680,000 distinct CDR3 sequences, more than 40% seen once. Sequenced: blood. The sequence was collected from an older woman in good health. The V and J genes are TRBV12-3 or TRBV12-4 and TRBJ2-3, with D perhaps matching TRBD2 (5 bases). CDR3 nucleotides: TGTGCCAGCAGTTTAATGGCGGCGGGTTCTCAGTATTTT. This translates into CASSLMAAGSQYF.